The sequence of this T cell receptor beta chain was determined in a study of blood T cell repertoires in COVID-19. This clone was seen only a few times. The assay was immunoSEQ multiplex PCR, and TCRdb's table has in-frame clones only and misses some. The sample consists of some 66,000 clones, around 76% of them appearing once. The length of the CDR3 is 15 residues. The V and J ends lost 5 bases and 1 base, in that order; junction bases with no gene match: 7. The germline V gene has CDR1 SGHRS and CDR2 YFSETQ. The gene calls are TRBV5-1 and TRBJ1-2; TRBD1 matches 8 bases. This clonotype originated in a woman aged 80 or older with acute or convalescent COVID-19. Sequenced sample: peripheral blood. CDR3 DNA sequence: TGCGCCAGCAGTCCGGACAGGGCCTTTAACTATGGCTACACCTTC. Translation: CASSPDRAFNYGYTF. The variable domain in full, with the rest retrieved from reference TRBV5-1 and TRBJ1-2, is KAGVTQTPRYLIKTRGQQVTLSCSPISGHRSVSWYQQTPGQGLQFLFEYFSETQRNKGNFPGRFSGRQFSNSRSEMNVSTLELGDSALYLCASSPDRAFNYGYTFGSGTRLTVV.